This section outlines one T cell receptor (beta chain) sequence together with its context. This clonotype was detected many times. Its specific antigen is unknown. No much larger clone is present one base from it, and per-base qualities are unavailable. The cysteine opens and the phenylalanine closes a CDR3 of 15 amino acids. Only CDR3 DNA is held: 45 bases, read in frame from base 1. Sequences DFQATT (CDR1) and SNEGSKA (CDR2) are obtained from the germline V gene (reference sequence). V is pruned by 3 bases and J by 0 bases, leaving 7 bases of the junction without a gene match. Every donor was a healthy Caucasian. Library creation used 5' RACE. The instrument given in TCRdb is Illumina HiSeq 2000. Template switching added a universal primer binding site, and the final cDNA carried a unique molecular identifier that allowed TCR cDNA molecules to be counted accurately. Specific primers in the conserved constant-segment region were used to synthesize first-strand cDNA for TCR alpha and beta chains. Each cDNA library was double barcoded, with a SMART-Mk sample barcode plus Illumina barcodes, to control for contamination. TruSeq adapter sequences along with Illumina sample barcodes were introduced in two successive PCR steps. TCR alpha and beta cDNA libraries were sequenced on the Illumina HiSeq platform with custom primers. The original methods were these. MiGEC processed the raw reads to extract unique molecular identifiers, while MiXCR was used to determine the CDR3 positions. For each individual, recombination models were inferred using an EM algorithm with the repgenHMM and IGoR tools. The tcR package in R was used for shared clonotype analysis, with sharing normalized by the product of cloneset sizes. To study raw recombination without the effects of thymic and clonal selection, out-of-frame nonproductive sequences were analyzed. Clones were called with MiXCR by TCRdb after fastp trimmed the public reads at Q25, and only in-frame beta chains were retained. Rows with one shared CDR3 protein collapse into an entry with the most common genes and DNA. The authors' filters were not applied to this entry. The sample data list 1,800,000 or so distinct CDR3 sequences, and about 31% of these were observed just once. Approximately 0.29% of the sample is held by the ten biggest clonotypes.

The sample comes from a study of identical twins (dated by TCRdb to 2016 to 2018). Looking at the study overall: TCR alpha and beta repertoires from monozygotic twins, unrelated adults of various ages and cord blood were deep-sequenced to test whether fetal clonotypes persist. Replicate twin experiments were performed at different times using different library preparation protocols to rule out contamination. What the authors observed across the whole study: Fewer insertions were carried by abundant cord blood beta clonotypes, a similar but weaker trend appeared in young adult naive repertoires, and no such trend appeared in memory repertoires. Conclusions relied on cross-sectional statistical analysis, since the same donors could not be followed over many years. Out-of-frame TCR alpha sharing in monozygotic twins was systematically underestimated by recombination models, whereas sharing between unrelated individuals was in agreement with the recombination models. In beta out-of-frame sequences, excess twin sharing was weaker, because having fewer shared sequences lowered the signal-to-noise ratio. Out-of-frame TCR alpha sequences shared between twins showed an excess of low generation-probability sequences compared with coincidental sharing between unrelated individuals. Invariant T cells such as MAIT and iNKT could partly confound zero-insertion analyses, although diverse VJ usage argued against such confounding for most clonotypes.

This clonotype was obtained from a newborn girl in good health. Source material: cord blood. In this chain, TRBV20-1 is recombined with TRBJ2-7; TRBD2 fits 8 bases in the junction. The DNA sequence is as follows: TGCAGTGCTAGGTTTGGAGCGGGGGCCTCCTACGAGCAGTACTTC. The encoded protein is CSARFGAGASYEQYF.